Below are 19 T cell receptor beta chains sequenced from a single sample in a study of vaccination and CD4 T cells after COVID-19. The Oncomine TCR Beta short-read assay was applied to DNA of cultured CD4+ T cells. TCRdb redid the calling of the PCR reads with MiXCR, one entry per CDR3 protein. This sample carries 14,000 to 15,000 distinct CDR3 sequences, about 77% of them seen once, and the ten largest clones take 9.6%. No antigen has been assigned to these receptors. Sample treatment: roughly 10-day PBMC culture with coronavirus spike peptide pools or control peptides (ViraFEST assay). The sample was CD4+ T cells from blood, cultured in vitro, taken after SARS-CoV-2 vaccination. These receptor sequences come from a human donor who received a COVID-19 vaccine.

This rearrangement joins TRBV23-1 to TRBJ2-3; 11 nucleotides match TRBD2. TRBV23-1 falls under the ORF class, with uncertain function. This CDR3 has 15 amino acids. With 5 bases clipped from V and 7 bases from J, the junction kept 8 bases outside the gene matches. CDR3: CASSRLAGPCYTQYF. In DNA form, the CDR3 reads TGCGCCAGCAGTAGACTAGCGGGGCCTTGCTATACGCAGTATTTT.

The chain recombines TRBV19 with TRBJ2-7; possible D gene TRBD2, 6 bases. The V gene's germline CDR1 is LNHDA and CDR2 SQIVND (reference sequence). The CDR3 has 19 amino acids. With 6 bases removed from V and 0 bases from J, the gap between germline ends came to 27 bases. The CDR3 sequence: CASSVSSWTGTGTSYEQYF. The CDR3 nucleotides read TGTGCCAGTAGCGTCAGCTCCTGGACCGGGACTGGAACCTCCTACGAGCAGTACTTC.

For the CDR3, the DNA is TGTGCCAGCAGTTTATTAGGGGGGCAGTACCAAGAGACCCAGTACTTC. Protein: CASSLLGGQYQETQYF. The chain employs TRBV28 and TRBJ2-5; D is possibly TRBD1 or TRBD2 (6 bases each). V was clipped by 1 base and J by 0 bases, with 12 bases between them. Germline V lookup: CDR1 MDHEN, CDR2 SYDVKM. This CDR3 has 16 amino acids.

The chain carries TRBV5-1 and TRBJ2-6, with 10 bases aligning to TRBD1. Germline assignment: CDR1 SGHRS and CDR2 YFSETQ. The CDR3 has 17 residues. Trimming at V came to 3 bases and at J to 2 bases, leaving 5 bases not matched to a gene. The CDR3 coding sequence is TGCGCCAGCAGCTCTCGGACAGGGGGGACTGGGGCCAACGTCCTGACTTTC. The encoded protein is CASSSRTGGTGANVLTF.

V usage is TRBV2 and J usage is TRBJ1-2; D not resolved. Trimming took 7 bases from V and 4 from J, leaving 19 bases between them. The CDR3 runs 15 residues. Germline loops: CDR1 SNHLY, CDR2 FYNNEI. The CDR3 nucleotides read TGTGCCAGCACCCTTAAACGAGGAGGGAGCTATGGCTACACCTTC. Its protein is CASTLKRGGSYGYTF.

The chain combines TRBV15 with TRBJ1-1; 7 nucleotides line up with TRBD1. CDR1 is LNHNV and CDR2 is YYDKDF in the germline V gene (reference sequence). CDR3 length: 14 residues. The J segment lost 6 bases and the V segment lost 7 bases, leaving 11 bases of the junction unmatched. In nucleotides, the CDR3 is TGTGCCACCACACCTGACAGGGTCAGCCCTGAAGCTTTCTTT. This gives the protein CATTPDRVSPEAFF.

The V call is TRBV10-1, the J call TRBJ1-1; D may be TRBD1 (5 bases). Germline CDR1 reads WNHNN; CDR2 reads SYGVQD (reference sequence). V was clipped by 0 bases and J by 6 bases, with 14 bases between them. The CDR3 is 15 residues long. Here the CDR3 reads CASSESSGRGAEAFF. In nucleotides, the CDR3 is TGCGCCAGCAGTGAGTCCTCGGGACGGGGGGCTGAAGCTTTCTTT.

V gene TRBV20-1 combines with J gene TRBJ1-1, with TRBD1 matching over 7 bases. CDR3 length: 12 amino acids. J was trimmed by 5 bases and V by 6 bases; bases with no gene match: 6. CDR1 is DFQATT and CDR2 is SNEGSKA in the germline V gene (reference sequence). CDR3 sequence (DNA): TGCAGTGCCACGACAGGGATGACTGAAGCTTTCTTT. Its protein product is CSATTGMTEAFF.

This clonotype was seen more than once but under ten times. J is TRBJ1-2 and V is TRBV20-1; D remains ambiguous. Germline CDR1 and CDR2: DFQATT and SNEGSKA (reference sequence). V was shortened by 0 bases and J by 1 base, with 9 bases between the two germline ends. This CDR3 region has 14 residues. CDR3: CSARDRFFNYGYTF. The CDR3 nucleotides read TGCAGTGCTAGAGATCGCTTTTTTAACTATGGCTACACCTTC.

The rearrangement joins TRBV24-1 to TRBJ2-1; 9 bases line up with TRBD1. Per germline, CDR1 KGHDR and CDR2 SFDVKD. The CDR3 length is 13 residues. J lost 12 bases, V lost 3 bases, and 5 bases had no gene match. CDR3 in amino acids: CATSDGDREGQFF. CDR3 bases: TGTGCCACCAGTGATGGGGACAGGGAAGGGCAGTTCTTC.

The rearrangement links TRBV5-8 to TRBJ1-1; TRBD1 matches at 7 bases. V trimming: 2 bases; J trimming: 3 bases; junction bases outside the gene matches: 10. The CDR3 is 16 residues long. Germline values: CDR1 SGHTS, CDR2 YDEGEE. The CDR3: CASSLLIGGTDTEAFF. CDR3 nucleotides: TGTGCCAGCAGCTTATTAATCGGCGGGACAGACACTGAAGCTTTCTTT. Full variable domain (remainder filled in from reference TRBV5-8 and TRBJ1-1): EAGVTQSPTHLIKTRGQQATLRCSPISGHTSVYWYQQALGLGLQFLLWYDEGEERNRGNFPPRFSGRQFPNYSSELNVNALELEDSALYLCASSLLIGGTDTEAFFGQGTRLTVV.

The CDR3 nucleotides read TGTGCCAGCAGCCGACAGGGTTTTTCACCCCTCCACTTT. Translation: CASSRQGFSPLHF. The chain is built from TRBV12-3 or TRBV12-4 and TRBJ1-6, with 7 nucleotides matching TRBD1. Trimming cost V 6 bases and J 9 bases; bases outside gene matches: 5. This CDR3 spans 13 amino acids.

The chain has TRBV21-1 and TRBJ2-3; the D call TRBD1 from the table was never checked on the DNA. TRBV21-1 is deemed a pseudogene. The CDR3 has 12 residues. CDR3 amino acids: CASSKVVGGKHF. The CDR3 region has the DNA TGTGCCAGCAGCAAAGTCGTTGGGGGGAAGCATTTT.

This clonotype occurred a few times. V and J are TRBV25-1 and TRBJ1-2; the D gene is possibly TRBD1 (5 bases). Between the trimmed V and J ends, which lost 3 bases and 5 bases, there was a span of 10 bases. The CDR3 is 13 amino acids. The germline V gene has CDR1 MGHDK and CDR2 SYGVNS. The CDR3 region is CASSDFQGYGYTF. CDR3 DNA: TGTGCCAGCAGTGATTTTCAGGGTTATGGCTACACCTTC.

The sample holds a few counts of this clonotype. This sequence joins TRBV12-3 or TRBV12-4 and TRBJ1-4; no reliable D call. The CDR3 spans 14 residues. The ends were cut back, 6 bases at V and 8 bases at J, with 16 bases in the middle. CDR3 protein: CASRLGGRNEKLFF. CDR3 sequence (DNA): TGTGCCAGCAGGCTGGGAGGGAGGAACGAAAAACTGTTTTTT.

This clonotype was seen only a few times. The chain recombines TRBV7-3 with TRBJ1-3; D ambiguous. Germline CDR1 is SGHTA and CDR2 is FQGTGA. The V end lost 1 base, the J end lost 0 bases, and 16 bases lay between the germline ends. This CDR3 region has 18 residues. CDR3 sequence reads: CASSLNPLGESSGNTIYF. The CDR3 DNA sequence: TGTGCCAGCAGCTTAAACCCCCTGGGAGAGAGCTCTGGAAACACCATATATTTT.

J is TRBJ2-3 and V is TRBV2; 13 bases line up with TRBD2. J lost 4 bases, V lost 5 bases, and 9 bases had no gene match. CDR3 size: 17 residues. Germline V gives CDR1 SNHLY, CDR2 FYNNEI. CDR3 region: CASSQGTSGVWADTQYF. The CDR3 coding sequence is TGTGCCAGCAGTCAAGGGACTAGCGGGGTTTGGGCAGATACGCAGTATTTT.

The V gene is TRBV30, the J gene TRBJ2-1, with 10 bases lining up with TRBD2. The CDR3 runs 15 residues. V was pared by 2 bases and J by 4 bases, with 5 bases of the junction left unmatched. Germline CDR1 reads GTSNPN; CDR2 reads SVGIG (reference sequence). CDR3 in DNA: TGTGCCTGGAGTAAAACGGGACTAGCGTACAATGAGCAGTTCTTC. As protein: CAWSKTGLAYNEQFF.

CDR3 DNA: TGCAGTGCTAGAGATGGCAGGGGGGCCGCGAACACTGAAGCTTTCTTT. This gives the protein CSARDGRGAANTEAFF. The V call is TRBV20-1, the J call TRBJ1-1; TRBD1 agrees at 7 bases. The CDR3 loop spans 16 amino acids. The germline CDR1 and CDR2 sequences are DFQATT and SNEGSKA (reference sequence). After removal of 0 bases from V and 1 base from J, the junction contained 8 bases not matched to a gene.